This T cell receptor beta chain was obtained from a study of Ad26.COV2.S vaccination and SARS-CoV-2 variants. Overall study context: Intramuscular Ad26.COV2.S at 5x10^10 or 1x10^11 viral particles. Points from the study as a whole: An underestimation of total T cell responses may have resulted from the TCR breadth and depth analyses. Relative to placebo recipients, vaccine recipients exhibited elevated spike-specific TCR breadth.

The repertoire was sequenced with immunoSEQ multiplex PCR; TCRdb's copy has only in-frame clones and lacks some. The profile shows approximately 410,000 clones, roughly 88% of them singletons. V was clipped by 3 bases and J by 4 bases; unmatched bases: 2. The CDR3 has 14 amino acids. Germline V gene data show CDR1 as MGHRA and CDR2 as YSYEKL. Stated treatment: around 19 received Ad26.COV2.S at low or high dose, single or two shots; about 5 received placebo; per-sample allocation not given. Specimen acquisition occurred on day 63 following the initial vaccine or placebo injection. A word on this clone: The antigen is unknown.

The sequence was obtained from a person aged 18-60 years who received the Ad26.COV2.S COVID-19 vaccine or a placebo. The V call is TRBV4-1, the J call TRBJ1-3, with TRBD1 matching 8 bases. Specimen: peripheral blood, collected in a trial of Ad26.COV2.S vaccine versus placebo. The CDR3 bases are TGCGCCAGCAGCCAGGACAGGGTCGGAAACACCATATATTTT. Its protein is CASSQDRVGNTIYF.